What follows are 19 T cell receptor beta chains derived from one specimen sequenced in a study of T-cell reconstitution after alpha-beta-depleted transplantation in children. TCRbeta library preparation incorporated unique molecular identifiers. MiXCR, applied by TCRdb to the PCR reads, yields one record per CDR3 protein. This sample has about 600,000 distinct CDR3 sequences, with roughly a tenth found just once. The sample in question was PBMCs from the stem cell graft donor, obtained from the stem cell graft. The receptors were gathered from a human donor who donated a stem cell graft to a child with acute myeloid leukemia.

This rearrangement joins TRBV28 to TRBJ2-2; D is possibly TRBD1 (6 bases). The CDR3 is 14 residues long. With 10 bases removed from V and 3 bases from J, the gap between germline ends came to 15 bases. In germline, CDR1 is MDHEN, CDR2 SYDVKM. The CDR3 sequence: CAMGAATHTGELFF. CDR3 in DNA: TGTGCCATGGGGGCGGCAACCCACACCGGGGAGCTGTTTTTT.

The chain couples TRBV7-3 to TRBJ2-3, with 9 bases fitting TRBD2. The CDR3 is 17 amino acids. In germline, CDR1 is SGHTA, CDR2 FQGTGA. The J segment lost 1 base and the V segment lost 5 bases, leaving 10 bases of the junction unmatched. Here the CDR3 reads CASSALLKREGTDTQYF. The CDR3 nucleotides are TGTGCCAGCAGCGCGCTTCTTAAGCGGGAGGGCACAGATACGCAGTATTTT.

The V and J genes are TRBV11-3 and TRBJ2-3; D gene uncertain. The CDR3 is made up of 14 amino acids. In germline, CDR1 is SGHNT, CDR2 YENEEA. With 0 bases removed from V and 4 bases from J, the gap between germline ends came to 8 bases. The DNA for the CDR3 is TGTGCCAGCAGCTTAGACCGGGTCCCAGATACGCAGTATTTT. It codes for CASSLDRVPDTQYF. Full variable domain (rest looked up from reference TRBV11-3 and TRBJ2-3): EAGVVQSPRYKIIEKKQPVAFWCNPISGHNTLYWYLQNLGQGPELLIRYENEEAVDDSQLPKDRFSAERLKGVDSTLKIQPAELGDSAVYLCASSLDRVPDTQYFGPGTRLTVL.

This clonotype has at least ten counts. V is TRBV7-9 and J is TRBJ2-3; the D is unclear. Trimming removed 5 bases at V and 5 bases at J, with 5 bases between. Looked up from germline, CDR1 is SEHNR and CDR2 is FQNEAQ (reference sequence). This CDR3 is built from 11 residues. The CDR3 DNA reads TGTGCCAGCAGCGAGCGAGATACGCAGTATTTT. This codes for CASSERDTQYF.

In this sample, this clonotype turned up many times. V is TRBV6-2 or TRBV6-3 and J is TRBJ2-2; 9 bases agree with TRBD1. V was pared by 5 bases and J by 2 bases, with 15 bases of the junction left unmatched. From germline, CDR1 is MNHEY and CDR2 SVGEGT. The CDR3 is made up of 19 amino acids. CDR3 sequence (DNA): TGTGCCAGCAGTCAACGGGACAGGGTAACGAGTGGCAACACCGGGGAGCTGTTTTTT. This translates into CASSQRDRVTSGNTGELFF.

There are a few counts of this clonotype. The V call is TRBV12-3 or TRBV12-4, the J call TRBJ1-5; no reliable D call. This CDR3 is 11 amino acids long. Trimming removed 6 bases at V and 7 bases at J, with 7 bases between. The CDR3 DNA is TGTGCCAGCAGCCGCGGACAGCCCCAGCATTTT. Encoded protein: CASSRGQPQHF.

This clonotype was counted ten times or more. This chain uses TRBV29-1 with TRBJ2-5; 12 bases are a match to TRBD2. Trimming cost V 7 bases and J 4 bases; bases outside gene matches: 4. CDR1 is SQVTM and CDR2 is ANQGSEA in the germline V gene. CDR3 length: 13 amino acids. CDR3 in DNA: TGCAGCGGGAGACTAGCGGGAGCAGAGACCCAGTACTTC. Amino acids: CSGRLAGAETQYF.

This clonotype was counted only a few times. The rearrangement uses TRBV29-1 and TRBJ1-1, with TRBD1 matching 7 bases. The CDR3 consists of 14 residues. Germline V gives CDR1 SQVTM, CDR2 ANQGSEA. The V and J ends lost 7 bases and 1 base, in that order; junction bases with no gene match: 9. The CDR3: CSGTAGTENTEAFF. The CDR3, as DNA: TGCAGCGGCACGGCCGGGACAGAGAACACTGAAGCTTTCTTT.

This clonotype appeared many times. The rearrangement links TRBV20-1 to TRBJ2-1; D is unresolved. The CDR3 consists of 10 residues. Germline V gene data show CDR1 as DFQATT and CDR2 as SNEGSKA (reference sequence). The CDR3 DNA reads TGCAGCGTCCCGAGACTCGAGCAGTTCTTC. It translates to CSVPRLEQFF.

Remarks on this clonotype: The junction departs from the called germline gene at one end, perhaps through a read error. The rearrangement links TRBV20-1 to TRBJ2-7, with TRBD2 matching 8 bases. Germline loops: CDR1 DFQATT, CDR2 SNEGSKA (reference sequence). The CDR3 covers 17 residues. The CDR3 protein is CSAREVTSSGARYEQCF. The CDR3 nucleotides are TGCAGTGCTAGAGAGGTTACGAGTAGCGGGGCTCGGTACGAGCAGTGCTTC.

A few counts support this clonotype. The chain couples TRBV18 to TRBJ2-1; D gene ambiguous. CDR3 length: 14 amino acids. Germline loops: CDR1 KGHSH, CDR2 LQKENI. V gave up 4 bases and J gave up 4 bases, with 11 bases separating them. The CDR3 is CASSLLTLYNEQFF. CDR3 sequence (DNA): TGTGCCAGCTCACTGTTGACTTTGTACAATGAGCAGTTCTTC.

The CDR3 DNA is TGTGCCAGCAGTTTCCCCGGACAGGGGGCGGGCACTGAAGCTTTCTTT. Its protein is CASSFPGQGAGTEAFF. The genes are TRBV6-5 and TRBJ1-1; 11 bases map to TRBD1. The length of the CDR3 is 16 residues. With 4 bases clipped from V and 4 bases from J, the junction kept 8 bases outside the gene matches. The V gene's germline CDR1 is MNHEY and CDR2 SVGAGI.

The chain is built from TRBV3-1 and TRBJ2-2; TRBD2 is a possible D gene (7 bases). The CDR3 contains 14 residues. Germline V gene sequence: CDR1 LGHDT, CDR2 YNNKEL (reference sequence). Trimming removed 8 bases at V and 4 bases at J, with 14 bases between. The CDR3 protein is CASGIGGPTGELFF. CDR3 coding DNA: TGTGCCAGCGGGATCGGGGGGCCCACCGGGGAGCTGTTTTTT.

The table lists this clonotype with many counts. The chain joins TRBV29-1 to TRBJ2-2; D ambiguous. Deletions cut 1 base from V and 4 bases from J, with 10 bases between. Germline CDR1 is SQVTM and CDR2 is ANQGSEA. The CDR3 spans 14 residues. CDR3 sequence reads: CSVEARVGTGELFF. The DNA of the CDR3 is TGCAGCGTTGAAGCCCGGGTTGGCACCGGGGAGCTGTTTTTT.

The sample holds many counts of this clonotype. The gene calls are TRBV20-1 and TRBJ2-7, with 8 bases aligning to TRBD1. CDR3 length: 14 residues. With 2 bases clipped from V and 2 bases from J, the junction kept 5 bases outside the gene matches. Per the germline V gene, CDR1 is DFQATT and CDR2 is SNEGSKA (reference sequence). The CDR3 DNA follows: TGCAGTGCTAGATCCAGGGGGCGGCCCTACGAGCAGTACTTC. This gives the protein CSARSRGRPYEQYF.

The J gene is TRBJ2-7, the V gene TRBV6-1; 9 positions agree with TRBD1. CDR3 length equals 15 residues. The junction had 9 bases not matched to a gene; V was cut back by 6 bases and J by 3 bases. The V gene's germline CDR1 is MNHNS and CDR2 SASEGT. The CDR3 is CASRDRQGGFYEQYF. The CDR3 DNA sequence: TGTGCCAGCAGGGACAGACAGGGGGGTTTCTACGAGCAGTACTTC.

Only a few counts were recorded for this clonotype. J is TRBJ1-2 and V is TRBV12-3 or TRBV12-4; TRBD1 agrees at 7 bases. This CDR3 region has 13 residues. V gave up 5 bases and J gave up 6 bases; unmatched junction bases: 6. CDR3 nucleotides: TGTGCCAGCAGTCGCGGGACAGCCCATGGCTACACCTTC. This sequence encodes CASSRGTAHGYTF.

This clonotype was seen only a few times. The chain employs TRBV20-1 and TRBJ2-1; D may be TRBD2 (6 bases). Trimming took 5 bases from V and 5 from J, leaving 16 bases between them. CDR1 DFQATT and CDR2 SNEGSKA come from the germline V gene (reference sequence). The CDR3 is made up of 14 amino acids. This CDR3 is CSAGGTLGHNEQFF. The DNA of the CDR3 is TGCAGTGCTGGGGGGACTTTAGGGCACAATGAGCAGTTCTTC.

Ten or more counts support this clonotype. The chain recombines TRBV10-3 with TRBJ2-5; possibly TRBD2 for D (6 bases). V was cut by 6 bases and J by 5 bases, with 19 bases left in between. From germline, CDR1 is ENHRY and CDR2 SYGVKD. The CDR3 is made up of 15 amino acids. CDR3 region: CAIRDDGSAGETQYF. CDR3 DNA sequence: TGTGCCATCAGGGACGACGGCTCCGCGGGGGAGACCCAGTACTTC.